There are many counts of the clone carrying this T cell receptor beta chain. Its antigen is not identified. TCR beta CDR3 regions were amplified from RNA transcripts. HTBI primers were used for first-round RT-PCR of the TCR CDR3. TCRdb independently ran MiXCR on the multiplex PCR reads; one entry per CDR3 protein. The sample has about 380,000 distinct CDR3 sequences; about 13% are singletons. CDR1 and CDR2 from the germline V gene are MDHEN and SYDVKM. The CDR3 is 12 residues long. Trimming shortened V by 2 bases and J by 3 bases, and 5 bases separated the two germline ends. The data originate from a study of T cells in Graves' hyperthyroidism and ophthalmopathy. Broader study findings: Before onset, by a median of approximately 6.8 months, the model predicted ophthalmopathy. In the blood, most expanded thyroid clonotypes above 0.001 appeared as well.

This TCR was recovered from a man aged 30 to 45 with Graves' hyperthyroidism that later progressed to Graves' ophthalmopathy. This sequence joins TRBV28 and TRBJ2-7; D is ambiguous. The sample was blood. Written as DNA, the CDR3 is TGTGCCAGCAGTTTACGGCTCTACGAGCAGTACTTC. Encoded protein: CASSLRLYEQYF.